This paragraph covers one T cell receptor beta chain sequence. As yet, its antigen is unknown. The CDR3 is 15 amino acids. The germline gives CDR1 MNHEY, CDR2 SMNVEV (reference sequence). V lost 5 bases to trimming and J lost 9 bases, with 17 bases between them. This sample was taken from a study of human T cells and chemical hapten exposure. The wider study: Per-sample TCR yields varied mainly from small pooled library volume differences.

Total RNA was isolated from whole blood that had not been fractionated. Library construction involved attaching unique molecular identifiers to individual cDNA molecules, which allowed quantitative, reproducible TCR counting. In the study's own analysis: TCRs per sample had a median of approximately 96,000 and ranged from about 23,224 to 690,600. TCRdb itself ran the 5' RACE reads through MiXCR, one entry per CDR3 protein. The V and J calls and clone size come from TCRdb's table, not from the authors' own analysis. The sample has around 140,000 distinct CDR3 sequences, 4.1% seen once. Study-level findings and limits: Sensitization with DPC brought no change to TCRs above 1 in 1000 in frequency.

The TCR sequence derives from a female donor in good health. This rearrangement joins TRBV27 to TRBJ1-6, with D possibly matching TRBD1 (5 bases). CDR3 loop: CASSASRGCGSPLHF. In DNA form, the CDR3 reads TGTGCCAGCAGTGCCTCACGGGGGTGTGGTTCACCCCTCCACTTT.